Each of the 29 T cell receptor beta chains below was sequenced from the same sample in a study of Graves' ophthalmopathy and Graves' hyperthyroidism. Amplifying from RNA transcripts, the study obtained TCR beta CDR3 regions. HTBI-primed first-round RT-PCR preceded second-round multiplex PCR. TCRdb re-analysed the multiplex PCR reads in MiXCR, keeping a single row per CDR3 protein. The data hold tens of thousands of distinct CDR3 sequences, with roughly 50% observed a single time. Sequencing was performed on peripheral blood. The receptor source for this set is an adult woman with stable Graves' hyperthyroidism.

Details on this clonotype: No DNA is shown, since the ends of the CDR3 on it are uncertain; the CDR3 is the one TCRdb lists. The chain recombines TRBV6-5 with TRBJ2-5; the D call in the table, TRBD1, was not verified against the DNA. The CDR3 sequence runs 19 residues, both termini included. The germline V gene has CDR1 MNHEY and CDR2 SVGAGI. CDR3 amino acids: CASSRQGYGYTFGSGTQYF.

The chain has TRBV19 and TRBJ1-1; D call uncertain. The V gene's germline CDR1 is LNHDA and CDR2 SQIVND (reference sequence). Trimming left V 6 bases short and J 6 bases short, with 17 bases between. This CDR3 spans 14 amino acids. The CDR3 loop is CASSTGGVEPEAFF. In DNA form, the CDR3 reads TGTGCCAGTAGCACGGGTGGGGTGGAACCTGAAGCTTTCTTT.

The rearrangement links TRBV29-1 to TRBJ2-2; 8 positions agree with TRBD2. The germline CDR1 and CDR2 sequences are SQVTM and ANQGSEA. Germline trimming cut 5 bases from V and 14 bases from J; bases unmatched to any gene: 16. The CDR3 has 14 residues. CDR3 loop: CSVFAGGPSEKLFF. CDR3 nucleotide sequence: TGCAGCGTTTTCGCGGGAGGACCGTCGGAGAAACTGTTTTTT.

As concerns this clonotype: One end of the junction is discordant with germline, which a read error may explain. The gene calls are TRBV9 and TRBJ2-7, with TRBD2 as a possible D gene (6 bases). The V gene's germline CDR1 is SGDLS and CDR2 YYNGEE. This CDR3 comprises 14 residues. The chain's CDR3 is CASSVGGTVYGQYF. CDR3 bases: TGTGCCAGCAGCGTAGGAGGGACTGTGTACGGGCAGTACTTC.

Note on this clonotype: Sequence at one end of the junction differs from germline and may be a read error. The chain employs TRBV7-9 and TRBJ1-2, with D possibly being TRBD1 (6 bases). The CDR3 runs 13 residues. Germline V gives CDR1 SEHNR, CDR2 FQNEAQ (reference sequence). CDR3 DNA: TGTGCCAGCAGCCGCACGGGGGCGGATGGCTACCACTTC. Protein: CASSRTGADGYHF.

This clonotype was counted ten times or more. The gene calls are TRBV4-1 and TRBJ2-7; 10 bases match TRBD1. The ends lost 1 base at V and 5 bases at J; junction bases unmatched: 8. This CDR3 spans 16 amino acids. CDR1 and CDR2 (germline): MGHRA, YSYEKL. CDR3 loop: CASSQGGGTGDHEQYF. The DNA for the CDR3 is TGCGCCAGCAGCCAAGGAGGCGGGACAGGGGACCACGAGCAGTACTTC.

This clonotype came up many times. The chain has TRBV20-1 and TRBJ2-3, with a tentative D call TRBD2 (6 bases). CDR1 and CDR2 (germline): DFQATT, SNEGSKA (reference sequence). Trimming shortened V by 6 bases and J by 6 bases, and 19 bases separated the two germline ends. CDR3 length: 14 residues. The CDR3 region has the DNA TGCAGTGCCACACTAGCCACCCGTCCGGATACGCAGTATTTT. Its translation: CSATLATRPDTQYF.

The chain recombines TRBV15 with TRBJ1-4, with 7 bases matching TRBD1. V lost 9 bases and J lost 7; bases outside the gene matches: 8. The CDR3 covers 13 residues. Per germline, CDR1 LNHNV and CDR2 YYDKDF (reference sequence). The CDR3, as DNA: TGTGCCACTAACCAGGGACAGTCTGAAAAACTGTTTTTT. Translating gives CATNQGQSEKLFF.

This chain uses TRBV6-4 with TRBJ2-5; TRBD1 aligns across 8 bases. The CDR3 covers 18 residues. Germline V gene sequence: CDR1 MRHNA, CDR2 SNTAGT. J gave up 5 bases and V 0 bases, and 14 bases lay outside the gene matches. CDR3 in DNA: TGTGCCAGCAGTGACTCAACCCAACAGGGGGTCCGGCGGGAGACCCAGTACTTC. Encoded protein: CASSDSTQQGVRRETQYF.

The CDR3 sequence is CASSVGSGRGADTQYF. CDR3 coding DNA: TGTGCCAGCAGTGTAGGAAGCGGGAGAGGAGCAGATACGCAGTATTTT. The rearrangement joins TRBV25-1 to TRBJ2-3; 8 bases line up with TRBD2. This CDR3 is built from 16 residues. CDR1 and CDR2 (germline): MGHDK, SYGVNS. Germline trimming cut 4 bases from V and 4 bases from J; bases unmatched to any gene: 10. Based on the CDR3 plus reference TRBV25-1 and TRBJ2-3, the full variable domain is EADIYQTPRYLVIGTGKKITLECSQTMGHDKMYWYQQDPGMELHLIHYSYGVNSTEKGDLSSESTVSRIRTEHFPLTLESARPSHTSQYLCASSVGSGRGADTQYFGPGTRLTVL.

This clonotype appeared many times. This chain uses TRBV6-6 with TRBJ1-2; the D gene is possibly TRBD1 (5 bases). The V end was cut by 0 bases, the J end by 4 bases, with 18 bases between. CDR3 length: 17 amino acids. The V gene's germline CDR1 is MNHNY and CDR2 SVGAGI (reference sequence). CDR3 region: CASSYSPPYGATYGYTF. In nucleotides, the CDR3 is TGTGCCAGCAGTTACTCGCCCCCTTATGGGGCCACCTATGGCTACACCTTC.

This clonotype appeared many times. The rearrangement joins TRBV5-8 to TRBJ2-2, with 10 bases matching TRBD2. The V gene end was trimmed by 4 bases and the J gene end by 4 bases; junction bases not matched to a gene: 4. This CDR3 is 15 amino acids long. Looked up from germline, CDR1 is SGHTS and CDR2 is YDEGEE. The CDR3 loop reads CASSASGRVTGELFF. CDR3 sequence (DNA): TGTGCCAGCAGCGCTAGCGGGAGAGTCACCGGGGAGCTGTTTTTT.

V gene TRBV7-8 combines with J gene TRBJ2-6, with 8 bases matching TRBD1. The germline CDR1 and CDR2 sequences are SGHVS and FQNEAQ. This CDR3 is 14 amino acids long. The ends lost 8 bases at V and 6 bases at J; junction bases unmatched: 6. The CDR3 sequence: CASCLDREANVLTF. CDR3 bases: TGTGCCAGCTGCCTGGACAGGGAGGCCAACGTCCTGACTTTC. Full variable domain (missing parts from reference TRBV7-8 and TRBJ2-6): GAGVSQSPRYKVAKRGQDVALRCDPISGHVSLFWYQQALGQGPEFLTYFQNEAQLDKSGLPSDRFFAERPEGSVSTLKIQRTQQEDSAVYLCASCLDREANVLTFGAGSRLTVL.

J is TRBJ1-2 and V is TRBV15, with D possibly matching TRBD1 (6 bases). The V and J ends lost 0 bases and 6 bases respectively, with 11 bases between them. Germline V gives CDR1 LNHNV, CDR2 YYDKDF (reference sequence). The CDR3 length is 14 residues. CDR3 sequence (DNA): TGTGCCACCAGCAGAGATCAGGGGCCCGATGGCTACACCTTC. Amino acid sequence: CATSRDQGPDGYTF.

This clonotype was observed many times. V gene TRBV24-1 combines with J gene TRBJ2-7; D is uncertain. CDR1 and CDR2 from the germline V gene are KGHDR and SFDVKD. This CDR3 comprises 12 residues. With 1 base removed from V and 10 bases from J, the gap between germline ends came to 10 bases. In DNA, the CDR3 is TGTGCCACCAGTGATTTTATTCCGGAACAGTACTTC. This encodes CATSDFIPEQYF.

At least ten counts were recorded for this clonotype. The rearrangement uses TRBV19 and TRBJ1-5; no reliable D call. CDR1 is LNHDA, CDR2 SQIVND, per germline (reference sequence). The CDR3 is 13 residues long. V was clipped by 3 bases and J by 4 bases, with 7 bases between them. In DNA, the CDR3 is TGTGCCAGTAGTATTCAGTTAAATCAGCCCCAGCATTTT. Its translation is CASSIQLNQPQHF.

This clonotype has ten or more counts. This rearrangement joins TRBV19 to TRBJ2-5, with 11 bases identical to TRBD2. V lost 2 bases, J lost 4 bases, and 3 bases stayed unmatched. Looked up from germline, CDR1 is LNHDA and CDR2 is SQIVND (reference sequence). The CDR3 spans 15 residues. CDR3 coding DNA: TGTGCCAGTAGTATAATCGGACTAGCGGGAGAGACCCAGTACTTC. Its translation: CASSIIGLAGETQYF.

V and J are TRBV12-3 or TRBV12-4 and TRBJ2-2; D remains ambiguous. V lost 6 bases to trimming and J lost 3 bases, with 8 bases between them. The CDR3 has 13 residues. DNA for the CDR3: TGTGCCAGCAGCCTAGGTTACACCGGGGAGCTGTTTTTT. Protein sequence: CASSLGYTGELFF.

Worth noting for this clonotype: The limits of the CDR3 on the DNA are not certain, so only TCRdb's listed CDR3 is given. V usage is TRBV15 and J usage is TRBJ1-1; the D call in the table, TRBD1, was not verified against the DNA. The CDR3 spans 19 residues, counting both ends. CDR1 and CDR2 from the germline V gene are LNHNV and YYDKDF (reference sequence). This CDR3 reads CATNQGLHEKLFFGSEAFF.

V and J are TRBV7-2 and TRBJ1-5; no clear D. The V gene lost 6 bases and the J gene lost 6 bases, with 15 bases spanning the gap. Germline V gene sequence: CDR1 SGHTA, CDR2 FQGNSA. CDR3 size: 14 residues. The CDR3 sequence is CASSRNRRTQPQHF. CDR3 nucleotide sequence: TGTGCCAGCAGTCGCAACCGGAGAACTCAGCCCCAGCATTTT.

V usage is TRBV7-6 and J usage is TRBJ2-5; 9 positions match TRBD1. The germline V gene has CDR1 SGHVS and CDR2 FNYEAQ. This CDR3 region has 18 residues. The trim removed 5 bases at V and 0 bases at J, leaving 13 bases unmatched. CDR3 region: CASSLYRGLEGYQETQYF. The CDR3 nucleotides read TGTGCCAGCAGCCTTTACAGGGGGCTGGAGGGGTACCAAGAGACCCAGTACTTC.

This clonotype was seen ten or more times. The chain joins TRBV4-1 to TRBJ2-7; the match to TRBD2 covers 9 bases. Germline CDR1 MGHRA, CDR2 YSYEKL. The V gene end was trimmed by 2 bases and the J gene end by 5 bases; junction bases not matched to a gene: 13. CDR3 length: 17 amino acids. CDR3 region: CASSQRPIAGEEDEQYF. The CDR3 nucleotides are TGCGCCAGCAGCCAACGTCCCATAGCGGGAGAGGAAGACGAGCAGTACTTC.

Note on this clonotype: Because the CDR3 is missing its conserved closing phenylalanine or tryptophan, this is likely a read error. V is TRBV7-9 and J is TRBJ2-7; D may match TRBD1 or TRBD2 (5 bases each). Germline V gene sequence: CDR1 SEHNR, CDR2 FQNEAQ (reference sequence). Deletions cut 5 bases from V and 5 bases from J, with 13 bases between. CDR3 length: 13 amino acids. CDR3 protein: CASSPRERNEQYL. The DNA for the CDR3 is TGTGCCAGCAGCCCCAGGGAGCGCAACGAGCAGTACCTC.

This clonotype has ten or more counts. The chain recombines TRBV11-2 with TRBJ2-5; TRBD1 might be the D (6 bases). The CDR3 has 14 residues. Germline V gene sequence: CDR1 SGHAT, CDR2 FQNNGV. The ends were cut back, 5 bases at V and 4 bases at J, with 14 bases in the middle. CDR3 in amino acids: CASSPQGGRETQYF. CDR3 coding DNA: TGTGCCAGCAGCCCACAGGGTGGGCGAGAGACCCAGTACTTC.

This chain connects TRBV20-1 to TRBJ2-7, with D maybe TRBD2 (6 bases). The CDR3 is made up of 11 amino acids. Germline V gene lookup returns CDR1 DFQATT and CDR2 SNEGSKA (reference sequence). Trimming pared 3 bases from V and 8 bases from J, leaving 11 bases between. The CDR3 DNA is TGCAGTGCTAGTATGGGGGGACAGCAGTACTTC. Encoded protein: CSASMGGQQYF.

The chain combines TRBV7-9 with TRBJ1-1; TRBD1 matches at 9 bases. After removal of 6 bases from V and 5 bases from J, the junction contained 7 bases not matched to a gene. From germline, CDR1 is SEHNR and CDR2 FQNEAQ (reference sequence). CDR3 length: 14 amino acids. CDR3 bases: TGTGCCAGCAGGTCCGGGACAGGGCGAACTGAAGCTTTCTTT. Protein product: CASRSGTGRTEAFF.

This clonotype has a count of ten or more. The rearrangement joins TRBV20-1 to TRBJ2-3; 9 bases are a match to TRBD2. This CDR3 comprises 15 residues. The ends lost 2 bases at V and 6 bases at J; junction bases unmatched: 9. Germline loops: CDR1 DFQATT, CDR2 SNEGSKA (reference sequence). The CDR3, as DNA: TGCAGTGCTAGACTACCCGGGACTAGCCGCGATACGCAGTATTTT. This encodes CSARLPGTSRDTQYF.

CDR3: CASSQQAGVYEQYF. The CDR3 coding sequence is TGTGCCAGCAGCCAACAAGCGGGAGTCTACGAGCAGTACTTC. The chain recombines TRBV7-2 with TRBJ2-7; 8 bases are shared with TRBD2. The V gene's germline CDR1 is SGHTA and CDR2 FQGNSA. This CDR3 has 14 residues. J was trimmed by 3 bases and V by 5 bases; bases with no gene match: 6.

Many counts were recorded for this clonotype. This chain links TRBV7-6 with TRBJ1-1; possibly TRBD1 for D (5 bases). Per the germline V gene, CDR1 is SGHVS and CDR2 is FNYEAQ. Trimming pared 3 bases from V and 0 bases from J, leaving 17 bases between. The CDR3 runs to 17 residues. CDR3 coding DNA: TGTGCCAGCAGCTTCATCCGGACAACACTAATGAACACTGAAGCTTTCTTT. It is translated as CASSFIRTTLMNTEAFF. Using reference TRBV7-6 and TRBJ1-1 for the parts outside the CDR3, the full variable domain is GAGVSQSPRYKVTKRGQDVALRCDPISGHVSLYWYRQALGQGPEFLTYFNYEAQQDKSGLPNDRFSAERPEGSISTLTIQRTEQRDSAMYRCASSFIRTTLMNTEAFFGQGTRLTVV.